This TCR beta chain was recorded in a study of blood T cell repertoires in COVID-19. The overall study: Samples representing acute and convalescent COVID-19 were sourced from the United States, Italy and Spain. From T cells, B-cell-depleted T cells, or PBMCs came the material, which was cDNA or gDNA.

Per the original data handling: For nucleated cells, counts were estimated from reference gene primer amplification. Profiling relied on immunoSEQ multiplex PCR, and the TCRdb table lists in-frame clones only, not all of them. V, J and clone size are taken as reported in that table, and D and trimming were inferred from the DNA itself. The data show tens of thousands of clones, approximately 89% seen once. From germline, CDR1 is SEHNR and CDR2 FQNEAQ (reference sequence). J was trimmed by 0 bases and V by 5 bases; bases with no gene match: 10. CDR3 length: 17 residues. V gene TRBV7-9 combines with J gene TRBJ2-1; 7 bases fit TRBD1. The sequenced sample consisted of peripheral blood. The sequence derives from a woman at least 80 years old with acute or convalescent COVID-19. The CDR3 region is CASSTTGASGSYNEQFF. DNA for the CDR3: TGTGCCAGCAGCACAACAGGGGCAAGCGGCTCCTACAATGAGCAGTTCTTC.